The 9 T cell receptor beta chains below all came from one sample that was sequenced in a study of blood T cell repertoires in COVID-19. Profiled with immunoSEQ multiplex PCR; TCRdb holds only in-frame clones, not every one. This sample has about 190,000 clones, with around 83% found just once. The sequenced sample consisted of PBMCs or T cells enriched from blood (not recorded which). These receptors came from a young woman who had been exposed to COVID-19.

J is TRBJ1-2 and V is TRBV29-1; 12 positions match TRBD1. The CDR3 runs to 15 residues. Per germline, CDR1 SQVTM and CDR2 ANQGSEA. After removal of 4 bases from V and 2 bases from J, the junction contained 5 bases not matched to a gene. The CDR3 sequence: CSVVRDRGRNYGYTF. CDR3 nucleotide sequence: TGCAGCGTTGTAAGGGACAGGGGGCGCAACTATGGCTACACCTTC. Full variable domain (rest looked up from reference TRBV29-1 and TRBJ1-2): SAVISQKPSRDICQRGTSLTIQCQVDSQVTMMFWYRQQPGQSLTLIATANQGSEATYESGFVIDKFPISRPNLTFSTLTVSNMSPEDSSIYLCSVVRDRGRNYGYTFGSGTRLTVV.

The CDR3 region has the DNA TGTGCCAGCAGCTTACTAGCGGGGGGGCCAAGACAAGAGACCCAGTACTTC. Protein: CASSLLAGGPRQETQYF. The V call is TRBV7-9, the J call TRBJ2-5; the match to TRBD2 covers 12 bases. The CDR3 is made up of 17 amino acids. Germline V gene sequence: CDR1 SEHNR, CDR2 FQNEAQ (reference sequence). V trimming: 2 bases; J trimming: 2 bases; junction bases outside the gene matches: 6.

The V and J genes are TRBV15 and TRBJ2-3, with D possibly matching TRBD1 (6 bases). In germline, CDR1 is LNHNV, CDR2 YYDKDF (reference sequence). Trimming took 1 base from V and 0 from J, leaving 17 bases between them. The CDR3 is made up of 18 amino acids. The CDR3, as DNA: TGTGCCACCAGCAGAGGTACCATCAGGGGAAGCAGCACAGATACGCAGTATTTT. It translates to CATSRGTIRGSSTDTQYF.

The chain combines TRBV7-9 with TRBJ1-1; D is undetermined. The CDR3 extends over 11 amino acids. Germline V lookup: CDR1 SEHNR, CDR2 FQNEAQ (reference sequence). V shed 5 bases and J shed 1 base, with 2 bases lying between them. The CDR3 nucleotides read TGTGCCAGCAGCCGGAACACTGAAGCTTTCTTT. This sequence encodes CASSRNTEAFF.

The rearrangement joins TRBV10-1 to TRBJ2-3; D possibly corresponds to TRBD1 (6 bases). Trimming pared 8 bases from V and 4 bases from J, leaving 13 bases between. This CDR3 has 13 amino acids. Germline CDR1 WNHNN, CDR2 SYGVQD (reference sequence). The CDR3 nucleotides are TGCGCCAGCGCTATACAGGGCTCAGATACGCAGTATTTT. Protein: CASAIQGSDTQYF.

The chain combines TRBV10-3 with TRBJ2-2; no reliable D call. Germline V gives CDR1 ENHRY, CDR2 SYGVKD. V was cut by 4 bases and J by 7 bases, with 13 bases left in between. The CDR3 extends over 14 amino acids. CDR3 coding DNA: TGTGCCATCAGTGGTTCAGGTGTACACGGGGAGCTGTTTTTT. The encoded protein is CAISGSGVHGELFF.

The gene calls are TRBV11-2 and TRBJ1-2; D is ambiguous. The CDR3 sequence is 13 residues long. V lost 0 bases, J lost 5 bases, and 7 bases lay in between. Germline V CDR1 and CDR2: SGHAT, FQNNGV. CDR3 in DNA: TGTGCCAGCAGCTTAGACGGGATATATGGCTACACCTTC. Its translation is CASSLDGIYGYTF.

The rearrangement joins TRBV19 to TRBJ2-2; TRBD2 matches 10 bases. Per the germline V gene, CDR1 is LNHDA and CDR2 is SQIVND (reference sequence). After removal of 3 bases from V and 4 bases from J, the junction contained 5 bases not matched to a gene. The CDR3 contains 16 residues. The CDR3 coding sequence is TGTGCCAGTAGTATCGTAGCGGGGGGCGGCACCGGGGAGCTGTTTTTT. It specifies CASSIVAGGGTGELFF.

The sample holds one count of this clone. The V gene is TRBV29-1, the J gene TRBJ1-1; D call uncertain. Germline CDR1 reads SQVTM; CDR2 reads ANQGSEA. The CDR3 consists of 13 residues. V shed 8 bases and J shed 5 bases, with 18 bases lying between them. This chain's CDR3 is CSSSYGENTEAFF. CDR3 sequence (DNA): TGCAGCTCCAGCTACGGGGAAAATACTGAAGCTTTCTTT.